This TCR beta chain comes out of a study of cytomegalovirus exposure and HLA in healthy donors. 60 Vbeta and 13 Jbeta primers were used in PCR. TCRdb keeps only in-frame clones here, not all; method: immunoSEQ multiplex PCR. The profile shows 140,000 to 150,000 clones, around two thirds of them singletons. As for this clone: Its antigen remains unknown.

Overall study results and limits: V- and J-gene trimming of TCR beta was linked (in a later analysis) to a missense DCLRE1C variant. A later analysis showed HLA-associated TCR beta chains outstripping equally common others in clonal expansion.

Germline V gene data show CDR1 as SGHTA and CDR2 as FQGNSA. There are 15 residues in the CDR3. The V end was cut by 3 bases, the J end by 0 bases, with 11 bases between. Sequenced material: PBMCs. The chain joins TRBV7-2 to TRBJ1-1, with a tentative D call TRBD1 (5 bases). This receptor was obtained from a woman aged 18-29 years in good health and CMV-seronegative. The DNA for the CDR3 is TGTGCCAGCAGCTTGCAGACAGCCATGAACACTGAAGCTTTCTTT. Its translation is CASSLQTAMNTEAFF. The complete variable domain, with remaining parts taken from reference TRBV7-2 and TRBJ1-1, reads GAGVSQSPSNKVTEKGKDVELRCDPISGHTALYWYRQSLGQGLEFLIYFQGNSAPDKSGLPSDRFSAERTGGSVSTLTIQRTQQEDSAVYLCASSLQTAMNTEAFFGQGTRLTVV.